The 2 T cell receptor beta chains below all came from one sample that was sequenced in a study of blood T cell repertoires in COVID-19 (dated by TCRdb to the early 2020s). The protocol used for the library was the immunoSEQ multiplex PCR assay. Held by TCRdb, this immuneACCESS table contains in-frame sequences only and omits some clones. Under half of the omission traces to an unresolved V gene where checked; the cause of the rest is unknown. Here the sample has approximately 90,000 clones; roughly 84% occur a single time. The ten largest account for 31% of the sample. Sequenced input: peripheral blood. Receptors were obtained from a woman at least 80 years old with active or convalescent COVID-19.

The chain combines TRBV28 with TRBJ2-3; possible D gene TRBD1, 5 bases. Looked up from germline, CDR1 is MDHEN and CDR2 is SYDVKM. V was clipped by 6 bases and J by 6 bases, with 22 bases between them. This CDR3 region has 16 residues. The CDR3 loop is CASSPKGAGLRDTQYF. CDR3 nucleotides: TGTGCCAGCAGCCCGAAAGGGGCTGGCCTGAGGGATACGCAGTATTTT.

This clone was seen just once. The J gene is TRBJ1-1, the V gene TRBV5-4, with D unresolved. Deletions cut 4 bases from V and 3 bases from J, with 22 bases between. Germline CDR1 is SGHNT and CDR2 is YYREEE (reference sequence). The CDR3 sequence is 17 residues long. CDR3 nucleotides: TGTGCCAGCAGCCCAATTCGGACTTCCCAAGGGTACACTGAAGCTTTCTTT. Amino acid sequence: CASSPIRTSQGYTEAFF.